These 10 T cell receptor beta chains were all obtained from the same sample, sequenced in a study of OX40 agonist ivuxolimab in advanced cancers. Receptors were amplified or captured by the immunoSEQ multiplex PCR assay. In its TCRdb copy, this immuneACCESS table keeps in-frame sequences only and misses some clones. Where compared with another copy, unresolved V genes explain less than half of these, and the others have no known cause. This sample is represented by about 58,000 clones; approximately 89% of them were singletons. About 3% of the sample is in the top ten clones. This specimen was CD4+ or CD8+ T cells sorted from blood, taken in a trial of the OX40 agonist ivuxolimab. These receptors were taken from an adult with an advanced solid tumor such as melanoma, head and neck, liver or kidney cancer.

The rearrangement joins TRBV10-3 to TRBJ2-7; 9 bases match TRBD1. This CDR3 is 14 amino acids long. J gave up 7 bases and V 6 bases, and 10 bases lay outside the gene matches. Germline CDR1 and CDR2: ENHRY and SYGVKD. CDR3 in DNA: TGTGCCATCAGGGGACTCACAGGGGGCGGAGAGCAGTACTTC. The encoded protein is CAIRGLTGGGEQYF.

The CDR3 nucleotides read TGTGCCAGCAGCTTGGCCGGACAGAATCCTGAAGCTTTCTTT. Amino acid sequence: CASSLAGQNPEAFF. This chain links TRBV5-4 with TRBJ1-1, with D possibly TRBD1 on 6 matching bases. The CDR3 is 14 residues long. The V end was cut by 0 bases, the J end by 6 bases, with 12 bases between. Germline CDR1 SGHNT, CDR2 YYREEE (reference sequence).

The V gene is TRBV19, the J gene TRBJ2-3, with D possibly TRBD2 on 5 matching bases. The CDR3 length is 14 residues. CDR1 is LNHDA, CDR2 SQIVND, per germline (reference sequence). V lost 6 bases, J lost 2 bases, and 12 bases lay in between. The DNA of the CDR3 is TGTGCCAGTAGGAGAGCGGACCACACAGATACGCAGTATTTT. It encodes CASRRADHTDTQYF.

The V and J genes are TRBV5-1 and TRBJ2-7, with D maybe TRBD2 (6 bases). The V and J ends lost 2 bases and 5 bases respectively, with 14 bases between them. CDR1 SGHRS and CDR2 YFSETQ come from the germline V gene. CDR3 length equals 14 residues. The CDR3 spells CASSFSGVKNEQYF. CDR3 DNA: TGCGCCAGCAGCTTTAGCGGAGTCAAGAACGAGCAGTACTTC.

The chain carries TRBV18 and TRBJ2-3, with 12 bases that match TRBD2. Germline-derived CDR1 and CDR2 are KGHSH and LQKENI. V trimming: 4 bases; J trimming: 4 bases; junction bases outside the gene matches: 6. This CDR3 has 16 residues. CDR3 nucleotide sequence: TGTGCCAGCTCACTGAGGACTAGCGGGATACCAGATACGCAGTATTTT. Amino acid sequence: CASSLRTSGIPDTQYF.

The chain employs TRBV10-3 and TRBJ1-1; D remains unclear. This CDR3 region has 12 residues. Germline V lookup: CDR1 ENHRY, CDR2 SYGVKD. V was pared by 6 bases and J by 0 bases, with 5 bases between. The CDR3 is CAIREMNTEAFF. Here the CDR3 DNA reads TGTGCCATCAGGGAGATGAACACTGAAGCTTTCTTT.

CDR3: CASSSEAARTYEQYF. CDR3 sequence (DNA): TGTGCCAGCAGCTCCGAGGCAGCCCGTACCTACGAGCAGTACTTC. This chain joins TRBV5-4 and TRBJ2-7; D remains ambiguous. CDR1 and CDR2 from the germline V gene are SGHNT and YYREEE (reference sequence). This CDR3 has 15 residues. Trimming took 3 bases from V and 2 from J, leaving 15 bases between them.

The chain combines TRBV6-5 with TRBJ2-5; D gene uncertain. Per germline, CDR1 MNHEY and CDR2 SVGAGI. CDR3 size: 15 residues. Trimming shortened V by 0 bases and J by 1 base, and 9 bases separated the two germline ends. The CDR3 DNA reads as TGTGCCAGCAGTTACTCGGTCGGCAGCCAAGAGACCCAGTACTTC. This encodes CASSYSVGSQETQYF.

The chain links TRBV5-6 to TRBJ1-4; tentatively, D is TRBD1 (6 bases). CDR3 size: 17 residues. Trimming pared 0 bases from V and 7 bases from J, leaving 19 bases between. Germline-derived CDR1 and CDR2 are SGHDT and YYEEEE. DNA of the CDR3: TGTGCCAGCAGCTTGGAAAGTGGGACAAACACGGGTGAAAAACTGTTTTTT. Protein product: CASSLESGTNTGEKLFF.

CDR3: CASSHGRWTEAFF. In DNA form, the CDR3 reads TGCGCCAGCAGCCACGGGAGGTGGACTGAAGCTTTCTTT. The rearrangement uses TRBV4-1 and TRBJ1-1; no definite D call. The CDR3 totals 13 residues. The germline gives CDR1 MGHRA, CDR2 YSYEKL. V was trimmed by 3 bases and J by 5 bases, leaving 10 bases between them.